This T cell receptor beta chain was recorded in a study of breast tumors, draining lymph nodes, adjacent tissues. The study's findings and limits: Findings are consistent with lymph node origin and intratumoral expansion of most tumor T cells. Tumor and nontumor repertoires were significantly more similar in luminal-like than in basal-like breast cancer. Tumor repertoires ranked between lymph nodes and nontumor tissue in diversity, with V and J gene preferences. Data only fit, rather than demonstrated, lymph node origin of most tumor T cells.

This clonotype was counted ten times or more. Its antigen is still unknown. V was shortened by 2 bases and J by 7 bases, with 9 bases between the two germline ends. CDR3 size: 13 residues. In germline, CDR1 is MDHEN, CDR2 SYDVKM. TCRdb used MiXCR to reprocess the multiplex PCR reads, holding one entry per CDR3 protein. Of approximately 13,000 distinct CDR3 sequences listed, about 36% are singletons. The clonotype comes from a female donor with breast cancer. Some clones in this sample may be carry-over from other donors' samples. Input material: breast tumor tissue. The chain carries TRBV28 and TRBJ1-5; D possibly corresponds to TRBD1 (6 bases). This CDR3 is CASSLRGKQPQHF. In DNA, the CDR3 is TGTGCCAGCAGTTTAAGGGGGAAACAGCCCCAGCATTTT.